This TCR beta chain was obtained from a study of blood T cell repertoires in COVID-19. Study overall: The origin of the acute and convalescent COVID-19 samples was the United States, Italy and Spain.

TCRdb's copy holds only in-frame clones and misses some; the assay was immunoSEQ multiplex PCR. The table shows 150,000 to 200,000 clones, with around nine tenths occurring only once. This clone was recorded once. This receptor was taken from a woman in her sixties or seventies with COVID-19, enrolled during active disease. Sequenced sample: peripheral blood.

In DNA form, the CDR3 reads TGTGCCAGCAGTCGACAGGCTTCTGGGGCCAACGTCCTGACTTTC. This translates into CASSRQASGANVLTF. The rearrangement uses TRBV2 and TRBJ2-6, with D possibly TRBD1 on 6 matching bases. The V and J ends lost 5 bases and 1 base respectively, with 9 bases between them. The CDR3 is 15 residues long. CDR1 and CDR2 from the germline V gene are SNHLY and FYNNEI.